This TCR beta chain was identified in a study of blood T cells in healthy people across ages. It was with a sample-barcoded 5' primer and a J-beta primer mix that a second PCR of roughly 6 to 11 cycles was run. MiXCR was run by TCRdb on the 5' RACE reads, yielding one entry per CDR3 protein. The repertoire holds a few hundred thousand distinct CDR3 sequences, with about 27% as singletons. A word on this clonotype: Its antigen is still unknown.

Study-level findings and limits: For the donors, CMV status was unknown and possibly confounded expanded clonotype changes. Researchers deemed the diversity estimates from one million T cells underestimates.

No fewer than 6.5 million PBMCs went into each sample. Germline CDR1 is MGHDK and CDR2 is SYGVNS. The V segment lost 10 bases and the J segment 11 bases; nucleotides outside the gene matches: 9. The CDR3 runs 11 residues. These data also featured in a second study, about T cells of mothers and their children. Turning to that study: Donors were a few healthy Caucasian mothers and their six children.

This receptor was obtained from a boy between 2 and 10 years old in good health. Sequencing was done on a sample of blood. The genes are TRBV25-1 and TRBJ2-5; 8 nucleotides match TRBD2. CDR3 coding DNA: TGTGCCACCCGCGGGAGGCGGGAGCAGTACTTC. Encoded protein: CATRGRREQYF.